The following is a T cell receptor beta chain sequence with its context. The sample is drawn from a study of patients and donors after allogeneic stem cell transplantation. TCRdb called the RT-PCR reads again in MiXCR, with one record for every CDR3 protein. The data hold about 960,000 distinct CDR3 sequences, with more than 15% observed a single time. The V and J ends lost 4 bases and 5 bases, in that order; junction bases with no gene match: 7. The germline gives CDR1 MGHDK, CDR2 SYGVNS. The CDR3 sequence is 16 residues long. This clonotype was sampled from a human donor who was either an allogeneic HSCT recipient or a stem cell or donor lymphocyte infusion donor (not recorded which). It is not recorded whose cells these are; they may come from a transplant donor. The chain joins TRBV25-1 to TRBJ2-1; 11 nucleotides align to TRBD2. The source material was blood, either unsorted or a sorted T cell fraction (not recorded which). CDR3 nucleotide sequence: TGTGCCAGCAGTGGCCGACTAGCGGGAAAGGACAATGAGCAGTTCTTC. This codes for CASSGRLAGKDNEQFF.